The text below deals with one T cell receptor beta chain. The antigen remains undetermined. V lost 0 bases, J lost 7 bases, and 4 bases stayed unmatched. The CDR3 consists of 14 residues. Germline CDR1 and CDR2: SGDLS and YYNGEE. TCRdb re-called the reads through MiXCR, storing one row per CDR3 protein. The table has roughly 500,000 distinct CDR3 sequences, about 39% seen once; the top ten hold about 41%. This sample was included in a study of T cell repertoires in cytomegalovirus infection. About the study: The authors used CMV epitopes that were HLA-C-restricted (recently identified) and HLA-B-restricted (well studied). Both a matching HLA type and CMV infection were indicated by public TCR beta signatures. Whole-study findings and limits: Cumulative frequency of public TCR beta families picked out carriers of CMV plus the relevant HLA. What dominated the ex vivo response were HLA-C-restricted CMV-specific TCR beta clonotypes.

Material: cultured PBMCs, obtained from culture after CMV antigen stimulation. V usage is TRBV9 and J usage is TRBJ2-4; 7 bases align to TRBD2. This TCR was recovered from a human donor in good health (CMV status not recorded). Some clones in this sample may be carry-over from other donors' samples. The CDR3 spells CASSVGGRENIQYF. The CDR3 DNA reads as TGTGCCAGCAGCGTAGGGGGGAGGGAGAACATTCAGTACTTC.